Below are 30 T cell receptor beta chains sequenced from a single sample in a study of cytomegalovirus exposure and HLA in healthy donors. PCR was performed using 60 Vbeta and 13 Jbeta primers. Assay: immunoSEQ multiplex PCR; the TCRdb copy retains only in-frame clones and omits some. The sample table includes about 150,000 clones. The sequenced material came from PBMCs. These receptors all come from a man aged 25 to 40 in good health and CMV-seronegative.

The chain links TRBV10-1 to TRBJ2-3; 9 bases are shared with TRBD2. V lost 5 bases and J lost 1; bases outside the gene matches: 4. The CDR3 totals 15 residues. Germline V lookup: CDR1 WNHNN, CDR2 SYGVQD (reference sequence). The CDR3 is CASSSGRSGTDTQYF. DNA for the CDR3: TGCGCCAGCAGTAGCGGGAGGTCGGGCACAGATACGCAGTATTTT.

This chain uses TRBV7-9 with TRBJ1-4, with TRBD1 identical over 8 bases. From germline, CDR1 is SEHNR and CDR2 FQNEAQ (reference sequence). V shed 5 bases, J shed 8 bases, and the junction held 19 bases outside the gene matches. The CDR3 runs to 18 residues. The CDR3 reads CASSEDRGGRRRVEKLFF. DNA for the CDR3: TGTGCCAGCAGCGAAGACAGGGGTGGACGGAGAAGGGTAGAAAAACTGTTTTTT.

The chain combines TRBV5-1 with TRBJ1-1; D not resolved. This CDR3 is 14 amino acids long. Trimming removed 0 bases at V and 0 bases at J, with 6 bases between. Germline CDR1 and CDR2: SGHRS and YFSETQ. The CDR3 protein is CASSLAEVNTEAFF. The CDR3 DNA follows: TGCGCCAGCAGCTTGGCCGAGGTGAACACTGAAGCTTTCTTT.

V is TRBV5-1 and J is TRBJ2-7, with TRBD1 identical over 7 bases. The CDR3 has 14 amino acids. V was clipped by 6 bases and J by 3 bases; unmatched bases: 9. Germline CDR1 SGHRS, CDR2 YFSETQ. The CDR3 region is CASNFGQENYEQYF. DNA for the CDR3: TGCGCCAGCAACTTCGGACAGGAAAACTACGAGCAGTACTTC.

The chain employs TRBV5-1 and TRBJ2-5, with 13 bases lining up with TRBD2. CDR3 length equals 16 residues. From germline, CDR1 is SGHRS and CDR2 YFSETQ. The V and J ends lost 4 bases and 0 bases, in that order; junction bases with no gene match: 3. The CDR3 nucleotides read TGCGCCAGCAGCCCCGGGACTAGCGGGAACCAAGAGACCCAGTACTTC. Protein: CASSPGTSGNQETQYF.

CDR3 coding DNA: TGTGCCAGCAGCTTGGGACAGGGAGATGAGCAGTTCTTC. This gives the protein CASSLGQGDEQFF. The rearrangement uses TRBV5-5 and TRBJ2-1; TRBD1 agrees at 7 bases. The CDR3 length is 13 residues. J gave up 8 bases and V 0 bases, and 2 bases lay outside the gene matches. CDR1 is SGHKS, CDR2 YYEKEE, per germline (reference sequence).

This chain joins TRBV6-5 and TRBJ1-2; D perhaps matches TRBD1 (5 bases). The germline V gene has CDR1 MNHEY and CDR2 SVGAGI. CDR3 length: 14 amino acids. V was trimmed by 6 bases and J by 5 bases, leaving 16 bases between them. CDR3 protein: CASSHERDFYGYTF. DNA of the CDR3: TGTGCCAGCAGCCACGAACGGGACTTTTATGGCTACACCTTC.

This chain joins TRBV18 and TRBJ1-1; possibly TRBD1 for D (5 bases). Germline assignment: CDR1 KGHSH and CDR2 LQKENI. V was clipped by 6 bases and J by 0 bases, with 8 bases between them. The CDR3 length is 13 residues. DNA of the CDR3: TGTGCCAGCTCTCGGGGGGTGAACACTGAAGCTTTCTTT. Translation: CASSRGVNTEAFF.

The chain uses TRBV18 and TRBJ2-3, with D perhaps TRBD2 (5 bases). Per the germline V gene, CDR1 is KGHSH and CDR2 is LQKENI. The CDR3 is 15 amino acids. V was cut by 3 bases and J by 2 bases, with 12 bases left in between. The CDR3 reads CASSPMEALTDTQYF. CDR3 DNA sequence: TGTGCCAGCTCACCCATGGAGGCGCTCACAGATACGCAGTATTTT.

V is TRBV25-1 and J is TRBJ1-2; no clear D gene. The ends were cut back, 4 bases at V and 8 bases at J, with 14 bases in the middle. Germline V gene sequence: CDR1 MGHDK, CDR2 SYGVNS. The CDR3 is made up of 13 amino acids. Here the CDR3 DNA reads TGTGCCAGCAGTGGAGAGATCGGGTTCGGCTACACCTTC. Translated, it gives CASSGEIGFGYTF.

The chain employs TRBV6-5 and TRBJ1-3; possibly TRBD1 for D (5 bases). V dropped 2 bases and J dropped 0 bases, with 8 bases sitting between them. Germline CDR1 reads MNHEY; CDR2 reads SVGAGI. The CDR3 contains 15 residues. The CDR3 nucleotides read TGTGCCAGCAGTTACCAGGGTTACTCTGGAAACACCATATATTTT. The encoded protein is CASSYQGYSGNTIYF.

The rearrangement joins TRBV7-9 to TRBJ2-5, with TRBD1 identical over 7 bases. The DNA end is a closer match to TRBJ2-7, so the J assignment may be wrong. The CDR3 contains 15 residues. CDR1 is SEHNR and CDR2 is FQNEAQ in the germline V gene (reference sequence). In DNA form, the CDR3 reads TGTGCCAGCAGCCCCTTTCAGGGGGTATCCTACGAGCAGTACTTC. It codes for CASSPFQGVSYEQYF.

The chain joins TRBV27 to TRBJ2-1, with 16 bases fitting TRBD2. Germline values: CDR1 MNHEY, CDR2 SMNVEV (reference sequence). V lost 0 bases and J lost 7; bases outside the gene matches: 15. The CDR3 contains 21 residues. As DNA, the CDR3 is TGTGCCAGCAGTTTATCGCGTTGGGGACTAGCGGGAGGGGAATATAGTAATGAGCAGTTCTTC. It specifies CASSLSRWGLAGGEYSNEQFF.

V and J are TRBV10-3 and TRBJ1-3; D not certain. Germline CDR1 ENHRY, CDR2 SYGVKD. This CDR3 is built from 14 residues. V was shortened by 11 bases and J by 0 bases, with 14 bases between the two germline ends. The CDR3 DNA sequence: TGTGCCTCGCTTGGGCCCCGCTCTGGAAACACCATATATTTT. It yields the protein CASLGPRSGNTIYF.

V is TRBV28 and J is TRBJ1-1; possibly TRBD1 for D (5 bases). This CDR3 spans 15 amino acids. CDR1 is MDHEN and CDR2 is SYDVKM in the germline V gene. V dropped 5 bases and J dropped 5 bases, with 18 bases sitting between them. CDR3 coding DNA: TGTGCCAGCAGTCCGGGAGGGGCAAGGTCGACTGAAGCTTTCTTT. Translated: CASSPGGARSTEAFF.

This sequence joins TRBV28 and TRBJ2-7, with TRBD2 identical over 8 bases. V lost 5 bases, J lost 3 bases, and 9 bases stayed unmatched. Looked up from germline, CDR1 is MDHEN and CDR2 is SYDVKM. This CDR3 has 15 amino acids. In nucleotides, the CDR3 is TGTGCCAGCAGTACCGGACTAGCATCCCACTACGAGCAGTACTTC. Amino acids: CASSTGLASHYEQYF.

This chain joins TRBV19 and TRBJ2-7, with D unclear. This CDR3 is 14 amino acids long. The germline CDR1 and CDR2 sequences are LNHDA and SQIVND (reference sequence). The V end was cut by 1 base, the J end by 1 base, with 8 bases between. CDR3 in amino acids: CASSIVPDSYEQYF. The CDR3 region has the DNA TGTGCCAGTAGTATAGTTCCAGATTCCTACGAGCAGTACTTC.

The rearrangement joins TRBV7-9 to TRBJ1-2; D possibly corresponds to TRBD1 (5 bases). This CDR3 has 14 residues. Germline values: CDR1 SEHNR, CDR2 FQNEAQ (reference sequence). With 1 base removed from V and 7 bases from J, the gap between germline ends came to 13 bases. CDR3 sequence (DNA): TGTGCCAGCAGCTTAGTGGGGGGTCCCGGTGGCTACACCTTC. It encodes CASSLVGGPGGYTF.

The chain uses TRBV28 and TRBJ2-7; D perhaps matches TRBD1 (5 bases). Germline V gene data show CDR1 as MDHEN and CDR2 as SYDVKM. The CDR3 sequence is 14 residues long. The V gene lost 6 bases and the J gene lost 2 bases, with 14 bases spanning the gap. CDR3 DNA sequence: TGTGCCAGCAGGGGGCTAGTAGCTCCCTACGAGCAGTACTTC. This gives the protein CASRGLVAPYEQYF.

V and J are TRBV18 and TRBJ2-5, with 11 positions matching TRBD1. CDR1 is KGHSH and CDR2 is LQKENI in the germline V gene. V shed 8 bases and J 5 bases; nucleotides not matched to a gene: 7. This CDR3 has 14 residues. CDR3 amino acids: CASGDRGIEETQYF. CDR3 DNA sequence: TGTGCCAGCGGGGACAGGGGGATCGAGGAGACCCAGTACTTC.

The chain carries TRBV7-2 and TRBJ2-5; 10 bases match TRBD1. J gave up 1 base and V 5 bases, and 7 bases lay outside the gene matches. The CDR3 is 16 amino acids. In germline, CDR1 is SGHTA, CDR2 FQGNSA. CDR3 region: CASSPRRTGGQETQYF. CDR3 nucleotide sequence: TGTGCCAGCAGCCCGCGAAGGACAGGGGGCCAAGAGACCCAGTACTTC.

The CDR3 nucleotides read TGTGCCAGCAGCTCCCAGGGGGCTGGAAACACCATATATTTT. This translates into CASSSQGAGNTIYF. The rearrangement links TRBV7-9 to TRBJ1-3, with 7 positions matching TRBD1. Germline-derived CDR1 and CDR2 are SEHNR and FQNEAQ (reference sequence). V shed 4 bases, J shed 2 bases, and the junction held 2 bases outside the gene matches. The CDR3 consists of 14 residues.

The chain has TRBV5-1 and TRBJ2-2; D call uncertain. Trimming shortened V by 2 bases and J by 9 bases, and 8 bases separated the two germline ends. From germline, CDR1 is SGHRS and CDR2 YFSETQ. The CDR3 is 12 residues long. CDR3 in amino acids: CASSLESRELFF. In DNA, the CDR3 is TGCGCCAGCAGCTTAGAGTCCAGGGAGCTGTTTTTT.

V gene TRBV4-1 combines with J gene TRBJ1-5; D remains unclear. CDR1 is MGHRA, CDR2 YSYEKL, per germline. The CDR3 contains 14 residues. The ends were cut back, 2 bases at V and 4 bases at J, with 9 bases in the middle. The CDR3 sequence: CASSQSTLNQPQHF. For the CDR3, the DNA is TGCGCCAGCAGCCAAAGTACCCTAAATCAGCCCCAGCATTTT.

CDR3 protein: CASSGRGYEKLFF. The CDR3 DNA sequence: TGTGCCAGTAGTGGCAGGGGATATGAAAAACTGTTTTTT. The chain has TRBV19 and TRBJ1-4, with D maybe TRBD1 (6 bases). Germline V gives CDR1 LNHDA, CDR2 SQIVND (reference sequence). CDR3 length: 13 amino acids. V lost 5 bases, J lost 6 bases, and 10 bases lay in between.

The chain has TRBV19 and TRBJ1-1; D is undetermined. Trimming cost V 8 bases and J 0 bases, with 13 bases left between them. Germline V gives CDR1 LNHDA, CDR2 SQIVND (reference sequence). CDR3 length equals 14 residues. The CDR3 DNA reads TGTGCCAGTTCTCTAAGCCCTTTGAACACTGAAGCTTTCTTT. Amino acids: CASSLSPLNTEAFF.

The V gene is TRBV27, the J gene TRBJ2-3; D is unclear. The length of the CDR3 is 15 residues. CDR1 is MNHEY, CDR2 SMNVEV, per germline (reference sequence). Between the trimmed V and J ends, which lost 3 bases and 1 base, there was a span of 11 bases. The CDR3 nucleotides read TGTGCCAGCAGTTTGTGGCCGGCGGGCACAGATACGCAGTATTTT. The encoded protein is CASSLWPAGTDTQYF.

The V gene is TRBV19, the J gene TRBJ2-1; D possibly corresponds to TRBD1 (6 bases). Trimming took 3 bases from V and 4 from J, leaving 13 bases between them. Per germline, CDR1 LNHDA and CDR2 SQIVND (reference sequence). This CDR3 contains 15 residues. Here the CDR3 DNA reads TGTGCCAGTAGTATCTCCGGGACAAATTACAATGAGCAGTTCTTC. It codes for CASSISGTNYNEQFF. The full variable domain, with the rest looked up from reference TRBV19 and TRBJ2-1, is DGGITQSPKYLFRKEGQNVTLSCEQNLNHDAMYWYRQDPGQGLRLIYYSQIVNDFQKGDIAEGYSVSREKKESFPLTVTSAQKNPTAFYLCASSISGTNYNEQFFGPGTRLTVL.

V and J are TRBV9 and TRBJ2-1; 8 bases align to TRBD2. With 1 base clipped from V and 4 bases from J, the junction kept 10 bases outside the gene matches. The germline V gene encodes CDR1 SGDLS and CDR2 YYNGEE. CDR3 length: 17 amino acids. CDR3 nucleotide sequence: TGTGCCAGCAGCGTATCCCTAACTAGCGGTATATACAATGAGCAGTTCTTC. Translation gives CASSVSLTSGIYNEQFF.

This sequence joins TRBV5-1 and TRBJ2-7, with 11 positions matching TRBD1. Germline lookup yields CDR1 SGHRS and CDR2 YFSETQ. CDR3 size: 12 residues. The V gene end was trimmed by 4 bases and the J gene end by 12 bases; junction bases not matched to a gene: 6. CDR3 nucleotide sequence: TGCGCCAGCAGCAAGGACAGGGGGCCGGTGTACTTC. It yields the protein CASSKDRGPVYF.